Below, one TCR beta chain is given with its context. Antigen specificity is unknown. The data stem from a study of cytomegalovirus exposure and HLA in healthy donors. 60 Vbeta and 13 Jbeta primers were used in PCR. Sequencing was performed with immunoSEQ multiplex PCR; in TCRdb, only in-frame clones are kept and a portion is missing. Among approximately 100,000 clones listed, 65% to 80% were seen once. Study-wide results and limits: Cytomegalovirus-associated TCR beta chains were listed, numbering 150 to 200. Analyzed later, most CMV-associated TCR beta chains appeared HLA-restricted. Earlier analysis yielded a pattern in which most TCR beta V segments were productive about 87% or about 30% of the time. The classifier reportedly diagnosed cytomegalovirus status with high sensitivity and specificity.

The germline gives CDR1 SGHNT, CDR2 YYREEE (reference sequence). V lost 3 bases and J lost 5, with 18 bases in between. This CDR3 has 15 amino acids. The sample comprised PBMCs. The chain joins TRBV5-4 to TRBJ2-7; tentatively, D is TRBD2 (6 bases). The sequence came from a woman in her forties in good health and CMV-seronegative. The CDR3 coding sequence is TGTGCCAGCAGCTCTCTAGGGCCGGGGGTGAACGAGCAGTACTTC. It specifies CASSSLGPGVNEQYF.